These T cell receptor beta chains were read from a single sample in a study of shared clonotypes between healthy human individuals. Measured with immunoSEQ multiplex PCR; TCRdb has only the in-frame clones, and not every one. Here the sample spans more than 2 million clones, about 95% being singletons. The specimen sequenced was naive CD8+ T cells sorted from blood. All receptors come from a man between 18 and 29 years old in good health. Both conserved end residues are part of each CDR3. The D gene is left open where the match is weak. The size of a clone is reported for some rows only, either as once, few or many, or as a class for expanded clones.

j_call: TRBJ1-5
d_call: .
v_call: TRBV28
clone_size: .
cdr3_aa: CASSLPGPIGNQPQHF
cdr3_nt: TGTGCCAGCAGTTTACCAGGGCCGATAGGCAATCAGCCCCAGCATTTT

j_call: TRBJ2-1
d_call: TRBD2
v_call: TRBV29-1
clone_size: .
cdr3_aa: CSVETRGTYNEQFF
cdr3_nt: TGCAGCGTTGAAACGCGGGGGACCTACAATGAGCAGTTCTTC

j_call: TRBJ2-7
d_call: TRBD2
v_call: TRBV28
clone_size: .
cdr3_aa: CASSPGGVYEQYF
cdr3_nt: TGTGCCAGCAGCCCCGGGGGGGTTTACGAGCAGTACTTC

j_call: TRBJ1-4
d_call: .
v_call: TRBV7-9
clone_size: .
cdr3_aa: CASSLAGLGNEKLFF
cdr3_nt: TGTGCCAGCAGCTTAGCAGGGTTGGGTAATGAAAAACTGTTTTTT

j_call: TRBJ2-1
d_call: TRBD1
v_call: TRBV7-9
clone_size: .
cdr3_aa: CASSPRDRDPNEQFF
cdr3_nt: TGTGCCAGCAGCCCCCGGGACAGGGATCCGAATGAGCAGTTCTTC

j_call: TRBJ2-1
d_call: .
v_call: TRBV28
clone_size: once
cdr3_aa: CASSSIGLFRHNEQFF
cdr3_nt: TGTGCCAGCAGTTCCATCGGACTTTTCAGGCACAATGAGCAGTTCTTC

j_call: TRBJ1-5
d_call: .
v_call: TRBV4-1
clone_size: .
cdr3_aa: CASSQEWAQPQHF
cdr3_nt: TGCGCCAGCAGCCAAGAGTGGGCTCAGCCCCAGCATTTT

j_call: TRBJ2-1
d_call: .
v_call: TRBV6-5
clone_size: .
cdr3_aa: CASSYSAGGLSEQFF
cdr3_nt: TGTGCCAGCAGTTACTCAGCAGGAGGGCTAAGTGAGCAGTTCTTC

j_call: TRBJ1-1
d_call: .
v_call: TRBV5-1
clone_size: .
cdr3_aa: CASSLEQGNTEAFF
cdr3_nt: TGCGCCAGCAGCTTGGAACAGGGGAACACTGAAGCTTTCTTT

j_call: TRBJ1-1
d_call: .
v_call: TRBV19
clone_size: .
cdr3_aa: CASNQGPSVSEAFF
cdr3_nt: TGTGCCAGTAATCAGGGGCCTTCCGTCTCTGAAGCTTTCTTT

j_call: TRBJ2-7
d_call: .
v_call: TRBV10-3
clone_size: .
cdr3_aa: CAISARDSYEQYF
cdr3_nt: TGTGCCATCAGTGCCAGGGATAGCTACGAGCAGTACTTC

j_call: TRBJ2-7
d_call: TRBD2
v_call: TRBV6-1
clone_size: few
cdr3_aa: CASTGISGRGGEQYF
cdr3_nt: TGTGCCAGCACGGGGATTAGCGGGAGGGGAGGTGAGCAGTACTTC

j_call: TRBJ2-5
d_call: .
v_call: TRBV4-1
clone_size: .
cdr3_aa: CASSQVSGSETQYF
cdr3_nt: TGCGCCAGCAGCCAAGTCAGTGGGTCGGAGACCCAGTACTTC

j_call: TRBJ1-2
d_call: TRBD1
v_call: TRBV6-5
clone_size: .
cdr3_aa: CASSASGTGGWGYTF
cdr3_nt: TGTGCCAGCAGTGCATCCGGGACAGGGGGCTGGGGCTACACCTTC

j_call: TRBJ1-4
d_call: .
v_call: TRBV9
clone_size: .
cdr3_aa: CASSVEWARANEKLFF
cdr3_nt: TGTGCCAGCAGCGTAGAGTGGGCGAGGGCTAATGAAAAACTGTTTTTT

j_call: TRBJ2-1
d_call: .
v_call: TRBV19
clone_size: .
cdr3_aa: CASSIDPGPNNEQFF
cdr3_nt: TGTGCCAGTAGTATAGACCCCGGGCCTAACAATGAGCAGTTCTTC

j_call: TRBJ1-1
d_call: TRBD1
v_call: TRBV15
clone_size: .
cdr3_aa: CATSRDPATGFHEVPMNTEAFF
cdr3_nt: TGTGCCACCAGCAGAGATCCGGCGACAGGGTTTCATGAAGTACCCATGAACACTGAAGCTTTCTTT

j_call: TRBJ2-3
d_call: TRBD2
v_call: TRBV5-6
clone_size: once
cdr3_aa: CASSVLAGVDTQYF
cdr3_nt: TGTGCCAGCAGCGTCTTAGCGGGAGTCGATACGCAGTATTTT

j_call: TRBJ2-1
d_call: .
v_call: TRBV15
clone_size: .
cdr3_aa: CATSRVGSVYNEQFF
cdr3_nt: TGTGCCACCAGCAGAGTGGGTAGCGTCTACAATGAGCAGTTCTTC

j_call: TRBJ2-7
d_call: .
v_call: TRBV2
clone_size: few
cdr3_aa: CASSESEGSPYEQYF
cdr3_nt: TGTGCCAGCAGTGAGTCGGAGGGGTCCCCCTACGAGCAGTACTTC

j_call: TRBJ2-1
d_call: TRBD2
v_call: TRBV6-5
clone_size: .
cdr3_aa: CASSYSAAGAHNEQFF
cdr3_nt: TGTGCCAGCAGTTACAGCGCAGCGGGAGCCCACAATGAGCAGTTCTTC

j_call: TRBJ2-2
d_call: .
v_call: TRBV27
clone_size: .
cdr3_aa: CASSLTPGHLVAGELFF
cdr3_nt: TGTGCCAGCAGTCTCACCCCGGGACACCTAGTCGCCGGGGAGCTGTTTTTT

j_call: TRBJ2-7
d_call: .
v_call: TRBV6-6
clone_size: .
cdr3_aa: CASSHQGSIYEQYF
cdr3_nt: TGTGCCAGCAGCCATCAGGGGTCTATCTACGAGCAGTACTTC

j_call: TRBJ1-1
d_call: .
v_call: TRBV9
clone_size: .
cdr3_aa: CASSSTGNTEAFF
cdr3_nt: TGTGCCAGCAGTTCGACAGGAAACACTGAAGCTTTCTTT

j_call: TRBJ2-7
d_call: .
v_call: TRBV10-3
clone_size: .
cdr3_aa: CAISESEKGSYEQYF
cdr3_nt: TGTGCCATCAGTGAGTCGGAAAAGGGCTCCTACGAGCAGTACTTC

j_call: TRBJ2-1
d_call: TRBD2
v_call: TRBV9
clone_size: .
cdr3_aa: CASSVAGLDNEQFF
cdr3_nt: TGTGCCAGCAGCGTAGCGGGACTAGACAATGAGCAGTTCTTC

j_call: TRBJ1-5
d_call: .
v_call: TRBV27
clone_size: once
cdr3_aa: CASSLGVSNQPQHF
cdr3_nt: TGTGCCAGCAGTTTGGGGGTTAGCAATCAGCCCCAGCATTTT

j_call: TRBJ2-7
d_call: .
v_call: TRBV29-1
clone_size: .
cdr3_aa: CSVEIVEGRYEQYF
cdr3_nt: TGCAGCGTTGAAATAGTGGAAGGGCGGTACGAGCAGTACTTC

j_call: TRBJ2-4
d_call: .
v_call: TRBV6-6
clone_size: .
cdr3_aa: CASSYNQGGVLDIQYF
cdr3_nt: TGTGCCAGCAGTTACAACCAGGGTGGCGTTCTGGACATTCAGTACTTC

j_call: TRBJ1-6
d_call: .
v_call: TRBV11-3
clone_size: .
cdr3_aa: CASSPSGPAGNSPLHF
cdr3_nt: TGTGCCAGCAGCCCTTCCGGACCCGCGGGGAATTCACCCCTCCACTTT

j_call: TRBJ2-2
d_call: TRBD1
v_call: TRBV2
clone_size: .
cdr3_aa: CASSSTGANTGELFF
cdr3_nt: TGTGCCAGCAGTTCAACAGGGGCCAACACCGGGGAGCTGTTTTTT

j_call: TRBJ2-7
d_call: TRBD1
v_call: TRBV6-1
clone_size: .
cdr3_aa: CASSEGTGFYEQYF
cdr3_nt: TGTGCCAGCAGTGAAGGGACAGGGTTCTACGAGCAGTACTTC

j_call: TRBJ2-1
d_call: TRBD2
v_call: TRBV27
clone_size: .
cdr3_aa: CASSTVAGSSYNEQFF
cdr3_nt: TGTGCCAGCAGTACTGTAGCGGGGAGCTCCTACAATGAGCAGTTCTTC

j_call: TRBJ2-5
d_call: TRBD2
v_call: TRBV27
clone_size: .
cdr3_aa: CASSLGAGGQETQYF
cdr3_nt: TGTGCCAGCAGTTTAGGGGCGGGGGGACAAGAGACCCAGTACTTC

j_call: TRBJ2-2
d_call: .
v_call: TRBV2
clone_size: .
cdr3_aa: CASSDRGYGELFF
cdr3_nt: TGTGCCAGCAGTGACCGGGGGTACGGGGAGCTGTTTTTT

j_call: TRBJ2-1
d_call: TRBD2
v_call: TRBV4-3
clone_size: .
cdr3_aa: CASSQGVLAGGNEQFF
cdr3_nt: TGCGCCAGCAGCCAAGGGGTGCTAGCGGGAGGGAATGAGCAGTTCTTC

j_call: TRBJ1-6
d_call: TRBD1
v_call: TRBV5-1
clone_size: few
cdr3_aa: CASRRDRGSDSPLHF
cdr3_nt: TGCGCCAGCAGGCGGGACAGGGGTTCGGATTCACCCCTCCACTTT

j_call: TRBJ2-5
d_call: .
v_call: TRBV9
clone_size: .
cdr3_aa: CASSVNGETQYF
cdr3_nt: TGTGCCAGCAGCGTTAATGGCGAGACCCAGTACTTC

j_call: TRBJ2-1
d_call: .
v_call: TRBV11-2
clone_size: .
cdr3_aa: CASSFLDSYNEQFF
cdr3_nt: TGTGCCAGCAGCTTCCTAGATTCCTACAATGAGCAGTTCTTC

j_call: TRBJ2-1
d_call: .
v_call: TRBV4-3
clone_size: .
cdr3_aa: CASSQDQQFGEQFF
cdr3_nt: TGCGCCAGCAGCCAAGATCAACAGTTCGGTGAGCAGTTCTTC

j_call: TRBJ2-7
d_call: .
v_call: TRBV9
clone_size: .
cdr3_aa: CASSVVGEHEQYF
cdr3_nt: TGTGCCAGCAGCGTAGTCGGGGAGCACGAGCAGTACTTC

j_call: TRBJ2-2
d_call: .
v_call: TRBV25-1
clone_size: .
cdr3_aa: CASGGGLELFF
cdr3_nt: TGTGCCAGCGGAGGGGGCCTGGAGCTGTTTTTT

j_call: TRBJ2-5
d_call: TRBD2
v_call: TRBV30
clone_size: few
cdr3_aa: CAWSLAGEYQETQYF
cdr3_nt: TGTGCCTGGAGTTTAGCGGGGGAATACCAAGAGACCCAGTACTTC

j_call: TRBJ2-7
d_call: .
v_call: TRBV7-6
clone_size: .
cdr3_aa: CASSAGDYEQYF
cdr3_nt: TGTGCCAGCAGTGCAGGTGACTACGAGCAGTACTTC

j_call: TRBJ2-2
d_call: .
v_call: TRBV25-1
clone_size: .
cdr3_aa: CASSAGHNPGELFF
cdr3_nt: TGTGCCAGCAGTGCGGGACACAATCCCGGGGAGCTGTTTTTT

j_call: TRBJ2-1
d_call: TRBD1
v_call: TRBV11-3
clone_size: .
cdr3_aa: CASSLQGVEVNEQFF
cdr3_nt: TGTGCCAGCAGCTTACAGGGGGTGGAGGTCAATGAGCAGTTCTTC

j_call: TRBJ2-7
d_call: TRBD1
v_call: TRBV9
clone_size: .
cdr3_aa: CASSLGQGASYEQYF
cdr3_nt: TGTGCCAGCAGCCTCGGACAGGGGGCTTCCTACGAGCAGTACTTC

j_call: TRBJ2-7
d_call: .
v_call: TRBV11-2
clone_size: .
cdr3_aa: CASSPGPDGEQYF
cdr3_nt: TGTGCCAGCAGCCCCGGGCCCGACGGCGAGCAGTACTTC

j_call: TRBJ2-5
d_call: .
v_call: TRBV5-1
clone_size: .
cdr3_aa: CASSLRTGETQYF
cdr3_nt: TGCGCCAGCAGCTTGAGAACAGGGGAGACCCAGTACTTC